The 5 T cell receptor beta chains in this list originate from one sample, sequenced in a study of blood T cells in healthy people across ages. PCR was performed a second time for about 7 to 11 cycles using a sample-barcoded 5' primer and a J-beta primer mix. TCRdb reprocessed the 5' RACE reads via MiXCR and lists one record per CDR3 protein. This sample carries nearly 1 million distinct CDR3 sequences, roughly 51% of them seen once, and the ten largest clones take about 22%. Material: blood. These receptors all stem from an older woman in good health.

This clonotype was recorded a few times. V and J are TRBV28 and TRBJ2-3, with D maybe TRBD1 (8 bases). The CDR3 has 15 amino acids. The germline gives CDR1 MDHEN, CDR2 SYDVKM. V gave up 6 bases and J gave up 2 bases, with 15 bases separating them. In nucleotides, the CDR3 is TGTGCCAGCAGGCGGGGGACAGGACTCACAGATACGCAGTATTTT. Its translation is CASRRGTGLTDTQYF. Full variable domain (rest looked up from reference TRBV28 and TRBJ2-3): DVKVTQSSRYLVKRTGEKVFLECVQDMDHENMFWYRQDPGLGLRLIYFSYDVKMKEKGDIPEGYSVSREKKERFSLILESASTNQTSMYLCASRRGTGLTDTQYFGPGTRLTVL.

This clonotype was counted only a few times. For the CDR3, the DNA is TGCAGTGCTAGAGATTCGGGGGGCCATCAGCCCCAGCATTTT. Protein: CSARDSGGHQPQHF. The genes are TRBV20-1 and TRBJ1-5; tentatively, D is TRBD1 (6 bases). Trimming took off 0 bases at V and 5 bases at J, with 11 bases between the two ends. CDR1 and CDR2 (germline): DFQATT, SNEGSKA (reference sequence). The CDR3 is made up of 14 amino acids.

The chain carries TRBV29-1 and TRBJ2-7; 14 bases line up with TRBD2. Germline assignment: CDR1 SQVTM and CDR2 ANQGSEA. Trimming cost V 3 bases and J 4 bases; bases outside gene matches: 5. This CDR3 is 15 amino acids long. CDR3 region: CSVEGTSGSKYEQYF. The DNA for the CDR3 is TGCAGCGTTGAGGGGACTAGCGGGAGCAAGTACGAGCAGTACTTC.

This clonotype was observed once. The J gene is TRBJ2-4, the V gene TRBV28, with 9 bases lining up with TRBD1. The end of the DNA aligns better with TRBJ2-5, so the J call may be wrong. The length of the CDR3 is 15 residues. Germline V gives CDR1 MDHEN, CDR2 SYDVKM. CDR3 sequence: CASRIGTGSFETQYF. Here the CDR3 DNA reads TGTGCCAGCCGAATTGGGACAGGGTCATTTGAGACCCAGTACTTC.

The rearrangement links TRBV3-1 to TRBJ2-7, with 11 bases aligning to TRBD2. The CDR3 sequence is 14 residues long. With V trimmed by 0 bases and J by 6 bases, 1 base remained unmatched. Germline loops: CDR1 LGHDT, CDR2 YNNKEL (reference sequence). The CDR3 here is CASSQDSGRGEQYF. CDR3 DNA sequence: TGTGCCAGCAGCCAAGATAGCGGGAGGGGCGAGCAGTACTTC.